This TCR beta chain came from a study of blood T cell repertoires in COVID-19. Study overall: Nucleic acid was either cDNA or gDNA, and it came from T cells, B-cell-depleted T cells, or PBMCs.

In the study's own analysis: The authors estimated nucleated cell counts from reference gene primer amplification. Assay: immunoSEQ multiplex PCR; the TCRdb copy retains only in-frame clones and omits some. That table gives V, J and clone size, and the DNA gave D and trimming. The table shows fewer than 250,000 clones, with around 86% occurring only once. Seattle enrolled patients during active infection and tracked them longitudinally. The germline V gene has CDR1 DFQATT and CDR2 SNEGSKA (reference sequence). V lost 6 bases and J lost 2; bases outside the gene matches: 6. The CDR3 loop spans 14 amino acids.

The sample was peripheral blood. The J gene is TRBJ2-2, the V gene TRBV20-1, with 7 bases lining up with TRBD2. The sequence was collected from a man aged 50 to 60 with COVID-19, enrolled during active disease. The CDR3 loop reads CSASSGSNTGELFF. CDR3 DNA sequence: TGCAGTGCGAGTAGCGGGTCTAACACCGGGGAGCTGTTTTTT.